This T cell receptor (beta chain) was retrieved from a study of T cell responses to AZD1222 COVID-19 vaccine. Generated by immunoSEQ multiplex PCR, the TCRdb table keeps only in-frame clones and is missing some. The table includes 95,000 to 100,000 clones, roughly 86% detected once. Germline V gene sequence: CDR1 LGHDT, CDR2 YNNKEL (reference sequence). The CDR3 has 12 amino acids. The V gene lost 1 base and the J gene lost 5 bases, with 4 bases spanning the gap. This clone was seen once. The rearrangement uses TRBV3-1 (or the pseudogene TRBV3-2) and TRBJ2-3; no definite D call. Source: peripheral blood, taken 28 days after the second AZD1222 dose. The source is an adult who received the AZD1222 COVID-19 vaccine. CDR3 DNA sequence: TGTGCCAGCAGCCAAGTGAAAGATACGCAGTATTTT. Amino acids: CASSQVKDTQYF.